This T cell receptor (beta chain) was captured by sequencing in a study of blood T cells in healthy people across ages. Only a few counts were recorded for this clonotype. Sample-barcoded 5' priming and a J-beta primer mix drove a second PCR of roughly 7 to 11 cycles. A single record per CDR3 protein comes from TCRdb applying MiXCR to the 5' RACE reads. The sample lists around 1,600,000 distinct CDR3 sequences, approximately 42% seen once, with approximately 4.1% in the top ten. This CDR3 comprises 13 residues. The junction had 0 bases not matched to a gene; V was cut back by 1 base and J by 8 bases.

The sequenced sample was blood. This receptor was identified in a woman in her late teens or twenties in good health. The chain combines TRBV12-3 or TRBV12-4 with TRBJ2-3; 10 bases align to TRBD2. The CDR3 nucleotides are TGTGCCAGCAGTTTAGGACTAGCGGGTACGCAGTATTTT. Its protein product is CASSLGLAGTQYF.